This section outlines one TCR beta chain sequence together with its context. This clonotype was observed at least ten times. No cognate antigen has been identified for it. Base qualities are not at hand, and no much larger clone is one base apart. The treatment or condition tag for this specimen amounts to: live attenuated yellow fever vaccine strain. PBMCs were isolated from peripheral blood using a standard Ficoll-Paque protocol. Dynabeads CD4 and CD8 positive selection kits were used to isolate CD4 and CD8 T-cell fractions. TriZol was used to extract RNA from bulk PBMCs, CD4 and CD8 fractions, and dextramer-positive and dextramer-negative fractions. The data belong to a study of T cells after yellow fever vaccination (dated by TCRdb to the late 2010s). Broadly, across the study: Libraries from fractions with low cell numbers were prepared with the SMART-Seq v4 Ultra Low Input RNA kit. To follow T-cell clones before and after both primary and booster YFV17D yellow fever vaccination, bulk TCR alpha and beta repertoires underwent longitudinal sequencing. Two healthy male donors, one aged 18 to 30 and one aged 30 to 40 years, were included in the cohort. Bulk PBMC replicates and cell subsets were isolated from blood drawn at multiple timepoints before and after both primary and secondary immunization. Points the paper makes about the study in general: A small share of clonotypes occurred in both CD4 and CD8 compartments, likely arising from convergent recombination. Compared with the primary T-cell response, the secondary T-cell response was faster but weaker, reaching its peak on day 5 rather than on day 15. FACS-sorted repertoires could contain abundant contaminating clonotypes from the bulk population, so computational filtering was required. After the booster, most clones that had expanded after primary vaccination were detected again (about 95% of CD4 and around 88% of CD8), suggesting broad maintenance of memory. Because the study included only a couple of donors, the extent to which the findings can be generalized is limited.

Synthesis of TCR cDNA relied on 5'RACE template switching, a step that introduced a universal primer site along with unique molecular identifiers. cDNA synthesis was primed from both the TCR alpha and TCR beta constant segments. Two PCR steps were used to amplify libraries, with sample barcodes and sequencing adapters being added in the second step. Sequencing of libraries was performed on Illumina HiSeq 2500 (2x100 bp) or NovaSeq (2x150 bp). The published analysis was carried out like this. Reads were demultiplexed and collapsed into UMI consensus sequences with MIGEC, and V(D)J alignment was performed with MiXCR. Vaccine-responding clonotypes were identified with edgeR using replicate PBMC samples, with FDR below 0.01 and a log2 fold change above 5 up to day 15 being required. CD4 or CD8 identity was assigned to each bulk clonotype according to whether the clonotype was present at higher abundance in the sequenced CD4 repertoire or the sequenced CD8 repertoire. TCRdb reprocessed the public reads (quality trimming at Q25 with fastp, clone calling with MiXCR) and kept in-frame beta chains. Rows matching on CDR3 protein sequence are summarized as one entry with the most common DNA and genes. In this record, the V and J calls reflect TCRdb's handling and not the investigators' own analysis. This sample comprises 160,000 or so distinct CDR3 sequences, approximately 6.8% of them detected only once. Approximately 2.4% of the sample is in the top ten clones.

V was cut back by 5 bases and J by 7 bases, leaving a gap of 9 bases between them. Inclusive of the bounding cysteine and phenylalanine, the CDR3 is 12 residues long. The read is trimmed to its CDR3 DNA, 36 bases read in frame from base 1. Recombination linked TRBV12-3 or TRBV12-4 to TRBJ2-1; a confident D gene designation cannot be given. This clonotype was obtained from a man younger than 30 who received the YFV17D yellow fever vaccine. Sample: CD4+ T cells sorted from PBMCs, taken 4 to 5 days after the first yellow fever vaccination. In nucleotides, the sequence is TGTGCCAGCAGTCCTACTGGGAATGAGCAGTTCTTC. Protein translation: CASSPTGNEQFF.